These T cell receptor beta chains were read from a single sample in a study of T cells after yellow fever vaccination. TCRdb fed the 5' RACE reads into MiXCR, producing one record per CDR3 protein. The sample has some 340,000 distinct CDR3 sequences; about 10% are singletons. The source material was CD4+ T cells sorted from PBMCs, sampled 45 days after the yellow fever booster vaccination. The receptors stem from a man aged 18 to 30 who received the YFV17D yellow fever vaccine. CDR3s include the opening cysteine and the closing phenylalanine or tryptophan. The D gene is left open where the match is weak. A row's size may be missing; if present it is once, few, many or a size class.

v_gene	d_gene	abundance	j_gene	CDR3aa	CDR3nt
TRBV6-5	.	many	TRBJ2-6	CASSYTGSGANVLTF	TGTGCCAGCAGTTACACAGGATCTGGGGCCAACGTCCTGACTTTC
TRBV11-2	TRBD2	.	TRBJ2-1	CASSPRTSGGASIRNEQFF	TGTGCCAGCAGCCCGAGGACTAGCGGGGGGGCTTCAATCAGGAATGAGCAGTTCTTC
TRBV20-1	TRBD2	.	TRBJ2-3	CSARKLAGISTDTQYF	TGCAGTGCTAGAAAGCTAGCGGGGATTAGCACAGATACGCAGTATTTT
TRBV9	TRBD2	few	TRBJ2-1	CASSVVNSGGHNEQFF	TGTGCCAGCAGCGTAGTAAATAGCGGGGGTCACAATGAGCAGTTCTTC
TRBV20-1	TRBD1	few	TRBJ1-2	CSRTGVYGYTF	TGCAGTCGGACAGGGGTCTATGGCTACACCTTC
TRBV3-1	TRBD2	few	TRBJ2-3	CASSQTSHTDTQYF	TGTGCCAGCAGCCAGACTAGCCACACAGATACGCAGTATTTT
TRBV5-4	.	.	TRBJ2-3	CASSSWAVEDTQYF	TGTGCCAGCAGCTCGTGGGCGGTGGAGGATACGCAGTATTTT
TRBV19	TRBD1	.	TRBJ1-1	CASSIIGQGATEAFF	TGTGCCAGTAGTATTATAGGCCAGGGGGCGACTGAAGCTTTCTTT
TRBV4-3	TRBD2	few	TRBJ2-3	CASSQGTSGWTSTDTQYF	TGCGCCAGCAGCCAAGGGACTAGCGGGTGGACTAGCACAGATACGCAGTATTTT
TRBV5-1	TRBD2	few	TRBJ2-1	CASSKGLAVQLYNEQFF	TGCGCCAGCAGCAAGGGACTAGCGGTACAACTTTACAATGAGCAGTTCTTC
TRBV7-9	.	.	TRBJ1-1	CASSLAGQRGKAFF	TGTGCCAGCAGCTTAGCAGGACAGAGGGGGAAAGCTTTCTTT
TRBV24-1	.	.	TRBJ1-2	CATSDGHQYYGYTF	TGTGCCACCAGTGATGGACATCAGTACTATGGCTACACCTTC
TRBV4-2	.	.	TRBJ2-2	CASSQDTFRPGQNTGELFF	TGTGCCAGCAGCCAAGATACGTTCCGCCCGGGGCAGAACACCGGGGAGCTGTTTTTT
TRBV7-9	.	few	TRBJ2-3	CASSPGDFRLTDTQYF	TGTGCCAGCAGCCCGGGGGACTTCCGTTTAACAGATACGCAGTATTTT
TRBV4-1	TRBD1	.	TRBJ1-1	CASSHGHTRDRGTEAFF	TGCGCCAGCAGCCATGGACACACCCGGGACAGGGGGACTGAAGCTTTCTTT
TRBV5-1	TRBD1	.	TRBJ1-6	CASSFSPQGEVNSPLHF	TGCGCCAGCAGCTTCAGCCCTCAGGGGGAAGTGAATTCACCCCTCCACTTT
TRBV4-2	TRBD2	.	TRBJ2-1	CASSQKGRGDSYNEQFF	TGTGCCAGCAGCCAAAAGGGGCGGGGGGACTCCTACAATGAGCAGTTCTTC
TRBV5-1	.	few	TRBJ2-6	CASSLTGAGANVLTF	TGCGCCAGCAGCTTGACGGGGGCTGGGGCCAACGTCCTGACTTTC
TRBV2	TRBD1	.	TRBJ2-5	CASSRDRGGETQYF	TGTGCCAGCAGTAGGGACAGGGGTGGGGAGACCCAGTACTTC
TRBV6-2/TRBV6-3	.	few	TRBJ1-2	CASSRTQTSPAVGYTF	TGTGCCAGCAGTCGTACCCAAACCTCTCCTGCCGTCGGCTACACCTTC
TRBV5-1	.	many	TRBJ2-3	CASSIGTLTDTQYF	TGCGCCAGCAGCATCGGGACCCTCACAGATACGCAGTATTTT
TRBV5-4	.	few	TRBJ2-2	CASSALGKRNTGELFF	TGTGCCAGCAGCGCTTTGGGAAAGCGGAACACCGGGGAGCTGTTTTTT
TRBV19	.	.	TRBJ2-3	CASSTGQGGADTQYF	TGTGCCAGTAGTACTGGCCAGGGAGGAGCAGATACGCAGTATTTT
TRBV7-9	TRBD2	few	TRBJ2-5	CASSLGAGGPQETQYF	TGTGCCAGCAGCTTAGGGGCGGGGGGGCCCCAAGAGACCCAGTACTTC
TRBV6-2/TRBV6-3	.	few	TRBJ2-1	CASSYGGTQNEQFF	TGTGCCAGCAGTTACGGGGGGACACAAAATGAGCAGTTCTTC
TRBV7-2	.	few	TRBJ1-5	CASSLEGGNFIPQHF	TGTGCCAGCAGCTTAGAAGGTGGTAATTTCATCCCCCAGCATTTT
TRBV6-2/TRBV6-3	.	many	TRBJ2-1	CASSYLGEQFF	TGTGCCAGCAGTTACCTGGGTGAGCAGTTCTTC
TRBV7-9	.	many	TRBJ2-7	CASSQKVGHSYEQYF	TGTGCCAGCAGCCAAAAGGTGGGACACTCCTACGAGCAGTACTTC
TRBV4-3	.	.	TRBJ1-2	CASSQESANYGYTF	TGCGCCAGCAGCCAAGAATCAGCTAACTATGGCTACACCTTC